What follows describes a single T cell receptor (beta chain). The data stem from a study of blood T cell repertoires in COVID-19. Authors' analysis steps: Amplification of reference gene primers was used by the study to estimate nucleated cell counts. The table came from immunoSEQ multiplex PCR; TCRdb's copy has only in-frame clones and leaves some out. V and J calls and clone size are as listed in that table; D and trimming were resolved from the DNA. This table has around 50,000 clones, around 89% appearing once. V gave up 7 bases and J gave up 6 bases, with 16 bases separating them. This CDR3 has 13 residues. Per germline, CDR1 MNHNY and CDR2 SVGAGI (reference sequence).

V and J are TRBV6-6 and TRBJ2-7, with D perhaps matching TRBD2 (6 bases). The sample comprised peripheral blood. The receptor's source is a man between 45 and 60 years old with active COVID-19. CDR3: CASTPQGGIEQYF. CDR3 coding DNA: TGTGCCAGCACCCCTCAGGGAGGAATCGAGCAGTACTTC.